A selection of T cell receptor beta chains follows, all from one sample in a study of T cell changes during pregnancy in multiple sclerosis. Sequencing was performed with immunoSEQ multiplex PCR; in TCRdb, only in-frame clones are kept and a portion is missing. In the table there are tens of thousands of clones, roughly 93% of which are singletons. The sequencing used peripheral blood, collected in the third trimester of pregnancy. These receptors originate from a female donor with multiple sclerosis, enrolled in a pregnancy study. The CDR3 runs from the conserved cysteine through the conserved F or W. The D gene is left open where the match is weak. Clone size appears in some rows only: once, few, many, or a class for an expanded clone.

>NA|TRBV7-2|TRBJ2-1|15|TRBD2
CASSLFSGRAREQFF
TGTGCCAGCAGCTTGTTTAGCGGGAGGGCCAGGGAGCAGTTCTTC
>once|TRBV6-1|TRBJ1-1|14|NA
CASSVVGGNTEAFF
TGTGCCAGCAGTGTGGTCGGGGGGAACACTGAAGCTTTCTTT
>NA|TRBV2|TRBJ1-3|18|TRBD1
CASSPQLGQGEDGNTIYF
TGTGCCAGCAGTCCTCAACTGGGACAGGGAGAAGATGGAAACACCATATATTTT
>NA|TRBV7-9|TRBJ2-3|15|TRBD1
CASSFRQGDIDTQYF
TGTGCCAGCAGCTTTCGACAGGGGGATATAGATACGCAGTATTTT
>few|TRBV5-1|TRBJ1-1|15|NA
CASSPLSGLNTEAFF
TGCGCCAGCAGCCCCCTTTCGGGGTTGAACACTGAAGCTTTCTTT
>NA|TRBV6-1|TRBJ2-5|14|TRBD1
CASSEIRTGGTQYF
TGTGCCAGCAGTGAAATCCGGACAGGCGGGACCCAGTACTTC
>NA|TRBV6-5|TRBJ1-1|15|TRBD1
CASNYLSDRSVEAFF
TGTGCCAGCAATTACCTATCGGACAGGTCGGTTGAAGCTTTCTTT
>NA|TRBV5-1|TRBJ2-4|18|TRBD1
CASSLGDRGSLAKNIQYF
TGCGCCAGCAGCTTGGGAGACAGGGGAAGCCTAGCCAAAAACATTCAGTACTTC
>NA|TRBV6-1|TRBJ1-2|13|NA
CASRRNSYYGYTF
TGTGCCAGCAGGAGAAATTCCTACTATGGCTACACCTTC
>few|TRBV2|TRBJ2-2|14|NA
CASSAMRFSGELFF
TGTGCCAGCAGTGCCATGAGATTTTCCGGGGAGCTGTTTTTT
>NA|TRBV30|TRBJ2-7|15|NA
CAWSTGGTAVYEQYF
TGTGCCTGGAGTACTGGCGGGACAGCGGTCTACGAGCAGTACTTC
>NA|TRBV9|TRBJ2-5|14|NA
CASSVGQLQETQYF
TGTGCCAGCAGCGTAGGACAGCTCCAAGAGACCCAGTACTTC
>NA|TRBV2|TRBJ2-5|15|NA
CASSEEQGIQETQYF
TGTGCCAGCAGTGAAGAACAGGGCATCCAAGAGACCCAGTACTTC
>NA|TRBV19|TRBJ2-7|14|NA
CASTSQGGSYEQYF
TGTGCCAGTACCTCACAGGGAGGGTCCTACGAGCAGTACTTC
>NA|TRBV19|TRBJ1-1|17|TRBD1
CASKPPAGTVLLLEAFF
TGTGCCAGTAAACCGCCGGCCGGGACAGTTCTCCTTCTTGAAGCTTTCTTT
>NA|TRBV18|TRBJ2-3|16|TRBD2
CASSPSRLAGTDTQYF
TGTGCCAGCTCACCCTCACGACTAGCGGGCACAGATACGCAGTATTTT
>NA|TRBV4-1|TRBJ2-3|20|TRBD2
CASSLRGLAGGGGSTDTQYF
TGCGCCAGCAGCCTACGGGGACTAGCGGGAGGCGGAGGTAGCACAGATACGCAGTATTTT
>NA|TRBV28|TRBJ2-7|12|NA
CASSLSEDEQYF
TGTGCCAGCAGCCTTAGCGAGGACGAGCAGTACTTC
>NA|TRBV28|TRBJ1-5|15|TRBD1
CASSQTGFGNQPQHF
TGTGCCAGCAGTCAGACAGGGTTCGGCAATCAGCCCCAGCATTTT
>NA|TRBV11-3|TRBJ1-1|13|NA
CASSFQGNTEAFF
TGTGCCAGCAGCTTTCAGGGGAACACTGAAGCTTTCTTT
>NA|TRBV6-1|TRBJ2-7|13|NA
CASSSRHRQKQYF
TGTGCCAGCAGCAGCCGTCATAGACAGAAGCAGTACTTC
>NA|TRBV18|TRBJ2-1|16|TRBD2
CASSPRLAGGNNEQFF
TGTGCCAGCTCACCACGACTAGCGGGAGGAAACAATGAGCAGTTCTTC
>NA|TRBV19|TRBJ1-1|14|TRBD1
CASSHRGYNTEAFF
TGTGCCAGTAGTCACAGGGGATATAACACTGAAGCTTTCTTT
>once|TRBV19|TRBJ2-1|13|NA
CASTPGDGGEQFF
TGTGCCAGTACCCCGGGAGATGGTGGTGAGCAGTTCTTC
>NA|TRBV18|TRBJ2-5|14|TRBD1
CASSPDRAQETQYF
TGTGCCAGCTCACCTGACAGGGCTCAAGAGACCCAGTACTTC
>NA|TRBV19|TRBJ1-2|16|TRBD1
CASSISQGALGYGYTF
TGTGCCAGTAGTATATCCCAGGGGGCGCTCGGCTATGGCTACACCTTC